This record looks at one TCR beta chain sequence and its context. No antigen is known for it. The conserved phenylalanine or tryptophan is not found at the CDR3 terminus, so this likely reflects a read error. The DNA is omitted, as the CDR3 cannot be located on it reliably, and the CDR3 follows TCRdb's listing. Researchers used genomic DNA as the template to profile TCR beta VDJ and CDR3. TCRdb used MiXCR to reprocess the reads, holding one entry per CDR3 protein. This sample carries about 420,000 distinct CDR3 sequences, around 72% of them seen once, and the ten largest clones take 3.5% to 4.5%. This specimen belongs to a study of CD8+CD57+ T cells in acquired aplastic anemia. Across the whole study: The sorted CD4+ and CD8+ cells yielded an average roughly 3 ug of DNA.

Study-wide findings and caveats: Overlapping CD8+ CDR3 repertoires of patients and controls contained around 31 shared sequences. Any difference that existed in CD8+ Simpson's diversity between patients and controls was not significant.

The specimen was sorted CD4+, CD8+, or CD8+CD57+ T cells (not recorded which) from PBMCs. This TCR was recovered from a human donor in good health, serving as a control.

The CDR3 loop is CASSADEDTIYV. The V call is TRBV7-3, the J call TRBJ1-3. The CDR3 totals 12 residues, both ends included. Germline loops: CDR1 SGHTA, CDR2 FQGTGA.